Here is one TCR beta chain with its context. What antigen it recognizes has not been identified. Base qualities are not provided; no much larger clone lies one nucleotide away. Preparation of the library involved the immunoSEQ multiplex PCR assay. The multiplex PCR relied on a mix of 60 forward primers for TCR Vbeta segments and 13 reverse primers for TCR Jbeta segments. Amplification of the CDR3 region of rearranged TCR beta genes was performed with a multiplex PCR assay on genomic DNA. The Illumina HiSeq System was used to sequence the amplified TCR beta libraries as 87-base-pair reads. In the source study's methods: In a later analysis, 80 million or so unique TCR beta chains were counted across the roughly 700 repertoires, and approximately 11 million of these chains were shared by at least two donors. Raw reads were error-corrected and collapsed into unique sequences by a nearest-neighbor algorithm in which closely related sequences were merged to remove PCR and sequencing errors. V, D and J gene segments were assigned by aligning CDR3 sequences to IMGT reference sequences. For a sequence to be retained, a match of at least six nucleotides to both a V gene segment and a J gene segment was required. A rearrangement counted as productive if the CDR3 had no stop codons and remained in frame with V and J, and every other rearrangement counted as non-productive. CDR3 was defined by IMGT convention, running from the second conserved V-encoded cysteine to the conserved J-encoded phenylalanine. In an earlier analysis of around 540 of the donors, sequences lacking an unambiguous match to a single V gene segment were excluded. In an earlier analysis of several hundred of the donors, V segments were called functional above 56.7% productive rearrangements and were called segregating when the between-donor standard deviation exceeded 5%. A statistical classification framework was developed to diagnose cytomegalovirus status using the catalog of TCR beta chain sequences. In a later analysis, V and J genes were assigned by comparing TCR nucleotide sequences against IMGT/GENE-DB human TR gene sequences. In a later analysis, CDR3 sequences and most-parsimonious VDJ recombination scenarios were assigned using the TCRdist pipeline. In a later analysis, each TCR beta chain was defined by its CDR3 amino acid sequence together with its V-gene family, and reads without a unique V-gene family were excluded. As a way to deal with suspected cross-contamination and a sequencing artifact, a later analysis dropped hundreds of nucleotide sequences that were highly shared and had low generation probability. In a later analysis, a clonal expansion index was calculated for each public chain from normalized within-repertoire ranks of inferred template counts. In a later analysis, generation probabilities were computed using a VDJ recombination model fitted to out-of-frame rearrangements, and the results were checked against IGoR. A later analysis scored TCR-TCR, TCR-HLA and TCR-CMV co-occurrence with hypergeometric tests, applying a repertoire-size bias correction to TCR pairs. False discovery rates were estimated in a later analysis by permuting HLA or CMV assignments 20 times. In a later analysis, co-occurring TCRs were grouped with DBSCAN, and TCRdist sequence similarity was added when clustering was performed within HLA-allele-positive subsets. Repertoires with fewer than 30,000 or more than 120,000 public chains were left out of co-occurrence clustering, as were about five repertoires with anomalous nucleotide sharing. The table comes from immuneACCESS by way of TCRdb, which keeps in-frame sequences with V and J called. Part of the clones is missing from these tables; in studies checked, under half for an unresolved V gene and the rest for unknown reasons. The DNA gave D and trimming, while V, J and clone size come from that table. This sample comprises 85,000 to 100,000 clones, more than 75% of them detected only once. Jointly, the top ten make up approximately 9.2% of the sample.

The source of the sample is a study of cytomegalovirus exposure and HLA in healthy donors (dated by TCRdb to 2015 to 2018). For context, the study as a whole: In an earlier analysis of around 540 of the donors, about 260 Gb of sequence data and just under 120 million unique TCR beta sequences from roughly 190 million T cells were reported. Besides the first cohort of roughly 660 subjects, a separate validation cohort made up of roughly 120 different subjects was used. The genetic ancestry cluster associated with self-reported Caucasian donors included around four fifths of the roughly 400 genotyped donors. The T cell repertoires of some 670 subjects were profiled by immunosequencing and related to cytomegalovirus serostatus. An earlier analysis of around 580 of the donors used high-throughput TCR beta sequencing to judge whether each TCR beta V gene segment behaved as functional or pseudogenic. Every discovery cohort repertoire had been produced on one sequencing platform. An early release covering roughly 640 HLA-typed donors comprised 250 to 350 gigabases of sequencing data and tens of millions of unique TCR sequences. The later analysis used no new phenotypic data to find candidate immune exposures, relying instead on TCR beta sequences and their occurrence across donors. Among under 450 genotyped donors of the cohort, an average of approximately 240,000 unique TCR beta nucleotide sequences were sequenced per donor, roughly a sixth of them non-productive. Both class I and class II loci were covered by HLA typing, at four-digit resolution. The study combined high-throughput TCR immunosequencing, statistical association of individual TCRs with disease status, and machine learning to predict cytomegalovirus infection status. In a later analysis, previously published TCR beta repertoires from hundreds of donors were re-analyzed and high-resolution HLA genotyping was added so that TCR occurrence patterns could be studied. The study was designed to test whether signatures of past pathogen exposure could be identified by cataloging public T cell receptors. Donor age, sex, ethnicity and CMV serostatus were compiled alongside the repertoire data. Typing coverage varied by locus: roughly 629-630 donors for A, B, C, DRB1 and DQB1; around 560 for DQA1; over 600 for DPA1; approximately 490 for DPB1. A few DR-DQ haplotypes were treated as single units for association and clustering because of strong linkage in the cohort. Genome-wide SNP genotypes for about 60% of the 666 donors were used in a later genetic analysis, which treated that subset as a discovery cohort. General study outcomes and caveats: Compared with equally common non-associated chains, HLA-associated TCR beta chains in a later analysis were more clonally expanded and had lower generation probabilities. According to a later analysis, most CMV-associated TCR beta chains appeared to be HLA-restricted, and the HLA associations seemed to be driven largely by CMV exposure. The earlier analysis of some 560 of the donors excluded fewer than 20 rarely observed V segments, including chromosome 9 orphons, because counts were too low. The authors suggested that the approach could potentially be generalized to other disease states and immunological phenotypes. A cluster of highly shared sequence variants was judged likely to be a technical artifact of the sequencing pipeline. Broadly in line with IMGT annotations, most TCR beta V segments showed up in productive rearrangements about 90% or about 30% of the time in an earlier analysis of 587 of the donors. Linkage disequilibrium might explain the correlated functional status among segregating V segments, but an unknown experimental factor could not be excluded. Some IMGT-functional V segments, including TRBV6-2 and TRBV6-3, could not be told apart with the 87-base-pair reads, so those segments were excluded. According to a later analysis, parvovirus B19, influenza, CMV and Epstein-Barr virus appeared linked to several top co-occurrence clusters. In vitro tests confirmed that a few of the cytomegalovirus-associated TCR beta chains recognize cytomegalovirus antigens. According to a later genetic analysis, donors in an Asian-associated ancestry cluster had fewer N-insertions in productive TCRs than the roughly 670-donor mean. At a false discovery rate of 0.05, a later analysis linked some 17,000 TCR beta sequences to specific HLA alleles. In a later genetic analysis, a missense DCLRE1C variant was associated with V-gene and J-gene trimming of TCR beta chains, and the association was replicated in an independent cohort. A further reported finding was that TCR beta sequences accurately predicted the HLA-A and HLA-B alleles for most subjects in the first cohort. Because HLA typing was unavailable for some donors at each locus, only the typed subset was used in association tests. In a later analysis, the rate of TCR association differed among HLA loci, with DRB1 alleles having the most associated TCRs and HLA-C alleles having the fewest. Most TCR sequences were seen in very few donors, while some public TCRs were found in many individuals. The presence/absence analyses assumed that sequencing depth was roughly uniform across donors, and that assumption may not be true. When HLA alleles, especially DR and DQ, strongly co-occurred, TCR associations were difficult to assign to individual alleles. In both the original and validation cohorts, the classifier was reported to diagnose cytomegalovirus status with high specificity and sensitivity. A total of fewer than 200 TCR beta chains were listed by the study as associated with cytomegalovirus. For the cohort, immune exposure information was limited to CMV serostatus. Only TCR beta chains were sequenced in this cohort, and the absence of alpha or paired-chain data limited detectable features.

In total, more than 500 healthy bone marrow donors made up the cohort. At the time of sampling, every cohort member was nominally healthy, though immune exposures that went unrecorded were likely present. Of the 666 cohort members, nearly 300 had a positive CMV serostatus and approximately 400 had a negative one, while no CMV serostatus was recorded for the donor. A peripheral blood sample was provided by each donor, and peripheral blood mononuclear cells were used for TCR beta sequencing. Genomic DNA extraction from the blood cell samples was performed with the Qiagen DNeasy Blood Extraction Kit. As encoded in the germline V gene, CDR1 is WSHSY while CDR2 is SAAADI. The V end loses 6 bases and the J end loses 2 bases, and a stretch of 14 bases separates them. The CDR3 sequence holds 14 residues, the cysteine and phenylalanine included. CDR3 DNA is the only sequence kept; it has 42 bases, read in frame from the first base.

This clonotype was sampled from a human donor in good health. The rearrangement combines TRBV10-2 with TRBJ2-7; the D gene is perhaps TRBD2, on 6 matching bases. Sequenced: PBMCs. Here is the DNA: TGCGCCAGCAGGGATAGCGGCAGAGCCTACGAGCAGTACTTC. This encodes CASRDSGRAYEQYF.